Following are 31 T cell receptor beta chains from one sample sequenced in a study of blood T cell repertoires in COVID-19. Sequencing used immunoSEQ multiplex PCR; TCRdb keeps in-frame clones, though not all of them. This table holds fewer than 250,000 clones, 80% to 90% found once. The sample was peripheral blood. These TCRs come from a man aged 50 to 59 with acute or convalescent COVID-19.

This sequence joins TRBV6-2 or TRBV6-3 and TRBJ1-5, with 8 bases that match TRBD1. There are 13 residues in the CDR3. The junction had 2 bases not matched to a gene; V was cut back by 4 bases and J by 6 bases. Germline V CDR1 and CDR2: MNHEY, SVGEGT. CDR3 sequence reads: CASSSDRVQPQHF. The CDR3 coding sequence is TGTGCCAGCAGTTCGGACAGGGTTCAGCCCCAGCATTTT.

This chain uses TRBV14 with TRBJ2-7; weak D call: TRBD2 (5 bases). The J call could be wrong; TRBJ2-5 is a better fit for the DNA end. This CDR3 comprises 11 residues. Per the germline V gene, CDR1 is SGHDN and CDR2 is FVKESK. The CDR3 bases are TGTGCCAGCAGCCGCCGGGGGACCCAGTACTTC. Amino acids: CASSRRGTQYF.

This clone was counted a few times. The chain joins TRBV3-1 (or the pseudogene TRBV3-2) to TRBJ1-1; 7 bases agree with TRBD1. Germline loops: CDR1 LGHDT, CDR2 YNNKEL (reference sequence). Germline trimming cut 2 bases from V and 4 bases from J; bases unmatched to any gene: 10. The CDR3 contains 16 residues. CDR3 sequence: CASSQRAGGGSTEAFF. The CDR3 DNA sequence: TGTGCCAGCAGCCAAAGGGCAGGGGGTGGGAGCACTGAAGCTTTCTTT.

This chain links TRBV9 with TRBJ1-5, with a possible D match to TRBD1 (5 bases). V lost 0 bases, J lost 3 bases, and 10 bases lay in between. The CDR3 contains 15 residues. Germline V gives CDR1 SGDLS, CDR2 YYNGEE. This chain's CDR3 is CASSVGDSHNQPQHF. Here the CDR3 DNA reads TGTGCCAGCAGCGTAGGGGACTCTCACAATCAGCCCCAGCATTTT. The full variable domain, its missing parts supplied by reference TRBV9 and TRBJ1-5, is DSGVTQTPKHLITATGQRVTLRCSPRSGDLSVYWYQQSLDQGLQFLIQYYNGEERAKGNILERFSAQQFPDLHSELNLSSLELGDSALYFCASSVGDSHNQPQHFGDGTRLSIL.

The V and J genes are TRBV6-2 or TRBV6-3 and TRBJ1-2; possibly TRBD1 for D (6 bases). This CDR3 spans 12 amino acids. Trimming pared 2 bases from V and 8 bases from J, leaving 9 bases between. Germline-derived CDR1 and CDR2 are MNHEY and SVGEGT. CDR3 sequence: CASSYRDNGYTF. The CDR3 nucleotides are TGTGCCAGCAGTTACAGGGACAACGGCTACACCTTC.

DNA for the CDR3: TGTGCTAGTGGTTTGTCCCGGAATCAGCCCCAGCATTTT. Amino acids: CASGLSRNQPQHF. The chain uses TRBV12-5 and TRBJ1-5; D is uncertain. Germline CDR1 reads LGHNT; CDR2 reads FRNRAP. V lost 2 bases to trimming and J lost 4 bases, with 6 bases between them. The CDR3 is made up of 13 amino acids.

The chain recombines TRBV11-2 with TRBJ1-6; no firm D call. Germline V gene lookup returns CDR1 SGHAT and CDR2 FQNNGV. Trimming cost V 3 bases and J 9 bases, with 6 bases left between them. This CDR3 is built from 12 residues. The CDR3 loop is CASSFPGSPLHF. CDR3 DNA sequence: TGTGCCAGCAGCTTTCCCGGTTCACCCCTCCACTTT.

CDR3 loop: CASSQEGEGSPLHF. CDR3 sequence (DNA): TGTGCCAGCAGCCAAGAAGGAGAGGGTTCACCCCTCCACTTT. The chain employs TRBV4-2 and TRBJ1-6; D remains ambiguous. The length of the CDR3 is 14 residues. The germline V and J ends were trimmed by 0 bases and 9 bases, with 9 bases remaining between them. CDR1 LGHNA and CDR2 YNFKEQ come from the germline V gene.

This rearrangement joins TRBV19 to TRBJ1-1; 7 bases are shared with TRBD1. The CDR3 is 13 amino acids. After removal of 8 bases from V and 0 bases from J, the junction contained 3 bases not matched to a gene. Germline CDR1 reads LNHDA; CDR2 reads SQIVND (reference sequence). Here the CDR3 DNA reads TGTGCCAGTTCCGGGACAGTGAACACTGAAGCTTTCTTT. Translated, it gives CASSGTVNTEAFF.

V gene TRBV5-1 combines with J gene TRBJ1-5, with TRBD1 matching 7 bases. CDR1 and CDR2 from the germline V gene are SGHRS and YFSETQ. V shed 5 bases and J 5 bases; nucleotides not matched to a gene: 7. CDR3 size: 14 residues. The CDR3 nucleotides are TGCGCCAGCAGTAAGGGGGCCCCCGATCAGCCCCAGCATTTT. Amino acid sequence: CASSKGAPDQPQHF.

This clone was picked up one time. The rearrangement uses TRBV6-6 and TRBJ2-1; 9 bases match TRBD1. The CDR3 has 16 amino acids. J was trimmed by 7 bases and V by 6 bases; bases with no gene match: 13. Germline loops: CDR1 MNHNY, CDR2 SVGAGI (reference sequence). CDR3 DNA sequence: TGTGCCAGCAGCCAGGGATTGGGACAGGGTAGGAATGAGCAGTTCTTC. Protein sequence: CASSQGLGQGRNEQFF.

By share, this clone counts as large. The V gene is TRBV5-8, the J gene TRBJ1-5, with D possibly being TRBD1 (6 bases). Deletions cut 4 bases from V and 5 bases from J, with 13 bases between. The CDR3 runs 14 residues. Germline values: CDR1 SGHTS, CDR2 YDEGEE. The CDR3 DNA is TGTGCCAGCAGCCCTTGGACAGACGATCAGCCCCAGCATTTT. Amino acids: CASSPWTDDQPQHF.

This chain uses TRBV19 with TRBJ2-5; 8 bases match TRBD2. Trimming removed 4 bases from V and 5 bases from J; junction bases left unmatched: 9. The CDR3 has 15 residues. Germline CDR1 reads LNHDA; CDR2 reads SQIVND (reference sequence). CDR3 amino acids: CASSTAGATGETQYF. The CDR3 bases are TGTGCCAGTAGTACAGCGGGGGCCACGGGGGAGACCCAGTACTTC. The whole variable domain, filled in from reference TRBV19 and TRBJ2-5, reads DGGITQSPKYLFRKEGQNVTLSCEQNLNHDAMYWYRQDPGQGLRLIYYSQIVNDFQKGDIAEGYSVSREKKESFPLTVTSAQKNPTAFYLCASSTAGATGETQYFGPGTRLLVL.

V and J are TRBV5-1 and TRBJ1-1, with TRBD1 matching 8 bases. V shed 0 bases and J 5 bases; nucleotides not matched to a gene: 9. From germline, CDR1 is SGHRS and CDR2 YFSETQ. The CDR3 runs to 16 residues. The CDR3 spells CASSLGYAGGETEAFF. The CDR3 DNA reads TGCGCCAGCAGCTTGGGCTATGCAGGGGGCGAAACTGAAGCTTTCTTT.

The V and J genes are TRBV4-1 and TRBJ2-4; 8 nucleotides agree with TRBD1. Trimming removed 5 bases from V and 6 bases from J; junction bases left unmatched: 9. The length of the CDR3 is 15 residues. Per the germline V gene, CDR1 is MGHRA and CDR2 is YSYEKL. The chain's CDR3 is CASSDRQGWVNIQYF. The CDR3 region has the DNA TGCGCCAGCAGCGACCGACAGGGGTGGGTAAACATTCAGTACTTC.

The genes are TRBV10-3 and TRBJ1-4; 7 positions agree with TRBD1. This CDR3 is 14 amino acids long. From germline, CDR1 is ENHRY and CDR2 SYGVKD. V lost 5 bases, J lost 8 bases, and 8 bases stayed unmatched. The CDR3 coding sequence is TGTGCCATCAGTCCAACAGGGGACGAGGAAAAACTGTTTTTT. The encoded protein is CAISPTGDEEKLFF.

This chain connects TRBV5-1 to TRBJ2-7, with 8 bases identical to TRBD2. CDR1 is SGHRS and CDR2 is YFSETQ in the germline V gene. The CDR3 loop spans 15 amino acids. Trimming removed 2 bases from V and 1 base from J; junction bases left unmatched: 5. The CDR3, as DNA: TGCGCCAGCAGCTTTGATGCGGGGGGTTCCTACGAGCAGTACTTC. It codes for CASSFDAGGSYEQYF.

Comment on this clone: Other DNA sequences in the same sample also yield this CDR3. This chain joins TRBV5-1 and TRBJ1-1; D gene uncertain. CDR3 length: 13 amino acids. The V gene's germline CDR1 is SGHRS and CDR2 YFSETQ. V was shortened by 0 bases and J by 5 bases, with 8 bases between the two germline ends. The CDR3 here is CASSLGAGTEAFF. CDR3 nucleotide sequence: TGCGCCAGCAGCTTGGGAGCAGGAACTGAAGCTTTCTTT.

This clone appeared once. The CDR3 protein is CASSTRGETEAFF. The CDR3 DNA sequence: TGCGCCAGCAGCACCAGGGGAGAGACTGAAGCTTTCTTT. This sequence joins TRBV5-1 and TRBJ1-1, with D perhaps TRBD1 (6 bases). CDR1 SGHRS and CDR2 YFSETQ come from the germline V gene. V was cut by 4 bases and J by 5 bases, with 12 bases left in between. The CDR3 length is 13 residues.

The chain carries TRBV5-1 and TRBJ2-5; 7 positions agree with TRBD2. CDR3 length equals 15 residues. V lost 4 bases, J lost 2 bases, and 8 bases stayed unmatched. CDR1 is SGHRS, CDR2 YFSETQ, per germline. CDR3 sequence reads: CASSRLAAGQETQYF. CDR3 DNA sequence: TGCGCCAGCAGCCGCCTAGCAGCGGGGCAAGAGACCCAGTACTTC. The complete variable domain, with remaining parts taken from reference TRBV5-1 and TRBJ2-5, reads KAGVTQTPRYLIKTRGQQVTLSCSPISGHRSVSWYQQTPGQGLQFLFEYFSETQRNKGNFPGRFSGRQFSNSRSEMNVSTLELGDSALYLCASSRLAAGQETQYFGPGTRLLVL.

This chain joins TRBV6-5 and TRBJ2-3, with TRBD2 matching over 9 bases. The ends lost 4 bases at V and 4 bases at J; junction bases unmatched: 3. Per germline, CDR1 MNHEY and CDR2 SVGAGI. The CDR3 totals 14 residues. CDR3 sequence reads: CASSSSGVADTQYF. In DNA, the CDR3 is TGTGCCAGCAGTTCTAGCGGGGTGGCAGATACGCAGTATTTT.

This clone appeared once. This chain uses TRBV18 with TRBJ2-7; 9 positions agree with TRBD1. V shed 3 bases, J shed 4 bases, and the junction held 4 bases outside the gene matches. CDR1 is KGHSH and CDR2 is LQKENI in the germline V gene. The CDR3 is made up of 14 amino acids. CDR3 loop: CASSPPDRGYEQYF. CDR3 nucleotides: TGTGCCAGCTCACCCCCGGACAGGGGATACGAGCAGTACTTC.

Only a few counts were recorded for this clone. The chain employs TRBV19 and TRBJ1-2, with D unclear. Germline CDR1 and CDR2: LNHDA and SQIVND (reference sequence). The CDR3 has 15 residues. The V gene lost 6 bases and the J gene lost 4 bases, with 18 bases spanning the gap. CDR3 in DNA: TGTGCCAGTAGGAAATACACCGATCCCGCCTATGGCTACACCTTC. It translates to CASRKYTDPAYGYTF.

The rearrangement links TRBV6-5 to TRBJ1-2; D uncertain. The germline V and J ends were trimmed by 2 bases and 8 bases, with 12 bases remaining between them. CDR1 MNHEY and CDR2 SVGAGI come from the germline V gene. The CDR3 sequence is 13 residues long. The CDR3 sequence: CASSYGPTMGYTF. In DNA, the CDR3 is TGTGCCAGCAGTTACGGGCCGACGATGGGCTACACCTTC.

V usage is TRBV6-5 and J usage is TRBJ1-6; maybe TRBD1 (6 bases). Trimming shortened V by 11 bases and J by 9 bases, and 17 bases separated the two germline ends. Per germline, CDR1 MNHEY and CDR2 SVGAGI. The CDR3 runs to 13 residues. CDR3 DNA sequence: TGTGCCGCAACACAGGGTAGGAGTTCACCCCTCCACTTT. It codes for CAATQGRSSPLHF.

Here the CDR3 DNA reads TGTGCCAGCAGGGGGGTAGCGGGGACGCGGGGCACCGGGGAGCTGTTTTTT. Translating it yields CASRGVAGTRGTGELFF. The chain combines TRBV11-2 with TRBJ2-2; TRBD2 aligns across 8 bases. J lost 4 bases, V lost 6 bases, and 13 bases had no gene match. CDR1 and CDR2 from the germline V gene are SGHAT and FQNNGV. There are 17 residues in the CDR3. The entire variable domain, with the rest obtained from reference TRBV11-2 and TRBJ2-2, is as follows: EAGVAQSPRYKIIEKRQSVAFWCNPISGHATLYWYQQILGQGPKLLIQFQNNGVVDDSQLPKDRFSAERLKGVDSTLKIQPAKLEDSAVYLCASRGVAGTRGTGELFFGEGSRLTVL.

The chain links TRBV5-3 to TRBJ2-5; 9 bases align to TRBD2. TRBV5-3 is placed among ORFs of uncertain function. CDR3 length: 15 residues. V gave up 3 bases and J gave up 5 bases; unmatched junction bases: 8. The chain's CDR3 is CARSYQRGVRETQYF. CDR3 DNA: TGTGCCAGAAGCTACCAGCGGGGGGTCCGGGAGACCCAGTACTTC.

This clone was seen a single time. The chain carries TRBV29-1 and TRBJ1-2; D is unresolved. Germline V gives CDR1 SQVTM, CDR2 ANQGSEA. V gave up 6 bases and J gave up 8 bases, with 16 bases separating them. The CDR3 is 12 amino acids. The CDR3 reads CSVYGQAGGYTF. The CDR3 DNA follows: TGCAGCGTATATGGGCAAGCGGGGGGCTACACCTTC.

The V call is TRBV19, the J call TRBJ2-3; D gene uncertain. There are 15 residues in the CDR3. V lost 1 base and J lost 2, with 10 bases in between. Germline assignment: CDR1 LNHDA and CDR2 SQIVND (reference sequence). The CDR3 region is CASSIVVRATDTQYF. CDR3 in DNA: TGTGCCAGTAGTATAGTAGTAAGAGCCACAGATACGCAGTATTTT.

The V call is TRBV20-1, the J call TRBJ2-7, with 7 bases aligning to TRBD1. The V gene's germline CDR1 is DFQATT and CDR2 SNEGSKA (reference sequence). This CDR3 is 14 amino acids long. Unmatched junction bases numbered 6, after V lost 3 bases and J lost 1 base. In DNA form, the CDR3 reads TGCAGTGCTAGTTGGGACAGACGGTCCTACGAGCAGTACTTC. Protein product: CSASWDRRSYEQYF.

The chain is built from TRBV3-1 (or the pseudogene TRBV3-2) and TRBJ1-1, with D tentatively TRBD1 (6 bases). CDR3 length: 12 amino acids. Germline CDR1 reads LGHDT; CDR2 reads YNNKEL (reference sequence). The V and J ends lost 5 bases and 7 bases respectively, with 11 bases between them. CDR3 in DNA: TGTGCCAGCAGCTACGACAGGAGTGAAGCTTTCTTT. This translates into CASSYDRSEAFF.